Following are 5 T cell receptor beta chains from one sample sequenced in a study of T-cell reconstitution after alpha-beta-depleted transplantation in children. Unique molecular identifiers were incorporated when the TCRbeta library was constructed. In TCRdb, the PCR reads were re-called with MiXCR into one record per CDR3 protein. The sample lists roughly 300,000 distinct CDR3 sequences, approximately 10% seen once, with around 2.4% in the top ten. Material: PBMCs from the stem cell graft donor, obtained from the stem cell graft. Source of these receptors: a human donor who donated a stem cell graft to a child with acute lymphoblastic leukemia.

At least ten counts were recorded for this clonotype. The chain couples TRBV28 to TRBJ2-5, with 12 nucleotides matching TRBD2. From germline, CDR1 is MDHEN and CDR2 SYDVKM. The CDR3 spans 16 residues. J was trimmed by 5 bases and V by 5 bases; bases with no gene match: 9. This CDR3 is CASSPRLAGDIETQYF. The CDR3 region has the DNA TGTGCCAGCAGTCCCAGACTAGCGGGAGATATCGAGACCCAGTACTTC.

This clonotype was detected a few times. The J gene is TRBJ2-2, the V gene TRBV6-1; no reliable D call. V was clipped by 3 bases and J by 0 bases, with 8 bases between them. Germline V gives CDR1 MNHNS, CDR2 SASEGT. CDR3 size: 15 residues. This CDR3 reads CASSDGTANTGELFF. CDR3 in DNA: TGTGCCAGCAGTGATGGTACAGCGAACACCGGGGAGCTGTTTTTT.

The CDR3 nucleotides are TGCGCCAGCAGCTTGGGGATTGCGGACGGACCACACGAGCAGTACTTC. Protein sequence: CASSLGIADGPHEQYF. This chain links TRBV5-1 with TRBJ2-7; D gene uncertain. The CDR3 spans 16 residues. The ends were cut back, 0 bases at V and 5 bases at J, with 18 bases in the middle. Germline CDR1 SGHRS, CDR2 YFSETQ.

This clonotype was picked up a small number of times. The chain joins TRBV4-2 to TRBJ1-3, with 7 bases that match TRBD1. The CDR3 length is 15 residues. Per germline, CDR1 LGHNA and CDR2 YNFKEQ. V trimming: 0 bases; J trimming: 4 bases; junction bases outside the gene matches: 3. CDR3 sequence reads: CASSQDRGGGNTIYF. In nucleotides, the CDR3 is TGTGCCAGCAGCCAAGATCGAGGGGGCGGAAACACCATATATTTT.

The chain couples TRBV6-2 or TRBV6-3 to TRBJ2-1; 9 positions agree with TRBD2. This CDR3 region has 15 residues. Germline lookup yields CDR1 MNHEY and CDR2 SVGEGT. Trimming at V came to 4 bases and at J to 7 bases, leaving 8 bases not matched to a gene. As DNA, the CDR3 is TGTGCCAGCAGTTTAATTGCGGGAGGGGTGAATGAGCAGTTCTTC. This translates into CASSLIAGGVNEQFF.